Below, 17 T cell receptor beta chains from the same sample are listed, as sequenced in a study of shared T cell receptors in the human thymus. Method: immunoSEQ multiplex PCR; TCRdb's copy keeps in-frame clones and lacks some. The table lists about 500,000 clones, around 78% of them singletons. These data also formed part of another study, on human thymus T cells.

The sequenced sample was thymocytes. The receptors stem from a boy in the first two years of life with a congenital heart defect.

The chain couples TRBV5-6 to TRBJ2-7; the match to TRBD2 covers 11 bases. V dropped 3 bases and J dropped 3; count of bases not matched to a gene: 5. The CDR3 runs to 15 residues. Germline loops: CDR1 SGHDT, CDR2 YYEEEE. The CDR3: CASSSQLAGVYEQYF. CDR3 sequence (DNA): TGTGCCAGCAGCTCCCAACTAGCGGGAGTCTACGAGCAGTACTTC. The full variable domain, with the rest looked up from reference TRBV5-6 and TRBJ2-7, is DAGVTQSPTHLIKTRGQQVTLRCSPKSGHDTVSWYQQALGQGPQFIFQYYEEEERQRGNFPDRFSGHQFPNYSSELNVNALLLGDSALYLCASSSQLAGVYEQYFGPGTRLTVT.

This chain joins TRBV6-4 and TRBJ2-1, with 15 bases aligning to TRBD2. This CDR3 contains 17 residues. Germline V gene lookup returns CDR1 MRHNA and CDR2 SNTAGT. After removal of 4 bases from V and 5 bases from J, the junction contained 6 bases not matched to a gene. The CDR3 DNA sequence: TGTGCCAGCAGTGCCGGACTAGCGGGAGGGAGCGACAATGAGCAGTTCTTC. This sequence encodes CASSAGLAGGSDNEQFF.

This clone was detected only once. The chain couples TRBV27 to TRBJ2-7; 9 bases fit TRBD2. The germline V gene has CDR1 MNHEY and CDR2 SMNVEV (reference sequence). Germline trimming cut 6 bases from V and 7 bases from J; bases unmatched to any gene: 13. The CDR3 is 15 amino acids. The chain's CDR3 is CASSQLAGDDGEQYF. The CDR3 region has the DNA TGTGCCAGCAGCCAACTAGCGGGTGACGATGGGGAGCAGTACTTC.

The V gene is TRBV6-5, the J gene TRBJ2-5; TRBD1 aligns across 8 bases. The J segment lost 4 bases and the V segment lost 5 bases, leaving 6 bases of the junction unmatched. The CDR3 spans 14 residues. Germline lookup yields CDR1 MNHEY and CDR2 SVGAGI. Here the CDR3 DNA reads TGTGCCAGCAGTCCCTTCGGACAGGGAGAGACCCAGTACTTC. Residues: CASSPFGQGETQYF.

The J gene is TRBJ1-4, the V gene TRBV6-1, with 9 positions matching TRBD1. The CDR3 covers 14 residues. V gave up 5 bases and J gave up 4 bases; unmatched junction bases: 2. The germline V gene has CDR1 MNHNS and CDR2 SASEGT. CDR3 sequence: CASSPDRGNEKLFF. CDR3 DNA sequence: TGTGCCAGCAGTCCGGACAGGGGTAATGAAAAACTGTTTTTT.

This sequence joins TRBV5-4 and TRBJ1-1; D might be TRBD1 (6 bases). The V and J ends lost 1 base and 8 bases respectively, with 15 bases between them. The CDR3 covers 14 residues. The V gene's germline CDR1 is SGHNT and CDR2 YYREEE (reference sequence). CDR3 region: CASSLNRGAQEAFF. CDR3 coding DNA: TGTGCCAGCAGCTTGAATCGGGGGGCGCAAGAAGCTTTCTTT.

This clone showed up just once. The chain uses TRBV6-1 and TRBJ2-7, with TRBD2 identical over 8 bases. This CDR3 has 17 residues. The junction had 14 bases not matched to a gene; V was cut back by 4 bases and J by 3 bases. Per the germline V gene, CDR1 is MNHNS and CDR2 is SASEGT. CDR3 sequence reads: CASSVPRGDPPLYEQYF. DNA of the CDR3: TGTGCCAGCAGTGTCCCGCGGGGGGATCCCCCCCTCTACGAGCAGTACTTC.

This rearrangement joins TRBV19 to TRBJ2-7; maybe TRBD1 (6 bases). V lost 10 bases and J lost 1, with 17 bases in between. In germline, CDR1 is LNHDA, CDR2 SQIVND (reference sequence). The CDR3 totals 14 residues. CDR3 nucleotide sequence: TGTGCCACAGGACAGTCCAGTTATTCCTACGAGCAGTACTTC. Translation gives CATGQSSYSYEQYF.

The chain recombines TRBV30 with TRBJ2-1; 8 nucleotides align to TRBD2. Unmatched junction bases numbered 16, after V lost 4 bases and J lost 5 bases. Per the germline V gene, CDR1 is GTSNPN and CDR2 is SVGIG (reference sequence). The CDR3 has 17 amino acids. The CDR3, as DNA: TGTGCCTGGACATGCGACCACGAAGCGGGAGCGGACAATGAGCAGTTCTTC. Amino acid sequence: CAWTCDHEAGADNEQFF.

The rearrangement links TRBV4-3 to TRBJ1-1, with D possibly being TRBD1 (5 bases). The CDR3 covers 16 residues. Germline CDR1 and CDR2: LGHNA and YSLEER. V gave up 4 bases and J gave up 2 bases, with 17 bases separating them. The DNA for the CDR3 is TGCGCCAGCAGCCTGTCCAATGGGGCAGTAAACACTGAAGCTTTCTTT. Protein sequence: CASSLSNGAVNTEAFF.

In DNA form, the CDR3 reads TGTGCCAGCAGTTCCACCCCGGGACAGGGGGCGTCAATCCATGAGCAGTTCTTC. Protein product: CASSSTPGQGASIHEQFF. The chain couples TRBV27 to TRBJ2-1, with 12 bases lining up with TRBD1. The ends lost 4 bases at V and 8 bases at J; junction bases unmatched: 15. CDR3 length: 18 amino acids. Germline CDR1 reads MNHEY; CDR2 reads SMNVEV (reference sequence).

The rearrangement links TRBV30 to TRBJ2-7, with 10 bases lining up with TRBD2. V lost 2 bases and J lost 4; bases outside the gene matches: 2. Germline values: CDR1 GTSNPN, CDR2 SVGIG (reference sequence). The CDR3 is 13 residues long. The CDR3 DNA follows: TGTGCCTGGAGTAGCGGGAGGGGTTACGAGCAGTACTTC. It codes for CAWSSGRGYEQYF.

The chain uses TRBV11-2 and TRBJ2-7; D gene unclear. Germline V gene sequence: CDR1 SGHAT, CDR2 FQNNGV. The CDR3 runs 15 residues. With 4 bases removed from V and 3 bases from J, the gap between germline ends came to 16 bases. CDR3: CASSSYRAQRYEQYF. The CDR3 DNA reads TGTGCCAGCAGCTCGTATCGAGCTCAGCGCTACGAGCAGTACTTC.

In this sample, this clone turned up a few times. The genes are TRBV18 and TRBJ2-3, with 7 bases fitting TRBD1. The CDR3 covers 14 residues. CDR1 is KGHSH, CDR2 LQKENI, per germline. The V segment lost 6 bases and the J segment 1 base; nucleotides outside the gene matches: 4. The DNA for the CDR3 is TGTGCCAGCTCCACAGGGGAAGGCACAGATACGCAGTATTTT. Amino acid sequence: CASSTGEGTDTQYF.

Concerning this clone: The sample holds other DNA sequences that translate to the same CDR3. The chain has TRBV6-5 and TRBJ1-2, with D tentatively TRBD1 (6 bases). Germline assignment: CDR1 MNHEY and CDR2 SVGAGI. There are 13 residues in the CDR3. V was shortened by 5 bases and J by 2 bases, with 9 bases between the two germline ends. The CDR3 is CASSPGQNYGYTF. DNA of the CDR3: TGTGCCAGCAGTCCCGGACAGAACTATGGCTACACCTTC.

The chain has TRBV5-1 and TRBJ2-5, with a weak D call TRBD2 (5 bases). The CDR3 spans 14 residues. The V end lost 6 bases, the J end lost 3 bases, and 15 bases lay between the germline ends. Germline V CDR1 and CDR2: SGHRS, YFSETQ. CDR3 sequence reads: CASTHPLAKETQYF. In nucleotides, the CDR3 is TGCGCCAGCACCCACCCCTTAGCGAAAGAGACCCAGTACTTC.

In its sample, this clone was seen a few times. The CDR3 DNA follows: TGTGCCAGTAGTGCAGGACACTTGGGCAATGAAAAACTGTTTTTT. Its protein product is CASSAGHLGNEKLFF. This sequence joins TRBV19 and TRBJ1-4; D may be TRBD1 (5 bases). Trimming left V 5 bases short and J 5 bases short, with 15 bases between. The CDR3 contains 15 residues. Per germline, CDR1 LNHDA and CDR2 SQIVND (reference sequence).